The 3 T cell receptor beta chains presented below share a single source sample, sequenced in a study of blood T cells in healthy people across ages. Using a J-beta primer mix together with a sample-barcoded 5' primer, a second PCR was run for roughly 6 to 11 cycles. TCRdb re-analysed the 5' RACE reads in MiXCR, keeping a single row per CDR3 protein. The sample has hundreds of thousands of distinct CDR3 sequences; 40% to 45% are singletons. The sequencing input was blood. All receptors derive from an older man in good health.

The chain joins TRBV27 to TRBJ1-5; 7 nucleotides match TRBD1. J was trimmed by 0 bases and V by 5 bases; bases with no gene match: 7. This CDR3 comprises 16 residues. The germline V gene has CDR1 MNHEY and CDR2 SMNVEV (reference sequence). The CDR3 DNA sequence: TGTGCCAGCAGTAAAGACCAGGGGGTTAGCAATCAGCCCCAGCATTTT. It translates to CASSKDQGVSNQPQHF.

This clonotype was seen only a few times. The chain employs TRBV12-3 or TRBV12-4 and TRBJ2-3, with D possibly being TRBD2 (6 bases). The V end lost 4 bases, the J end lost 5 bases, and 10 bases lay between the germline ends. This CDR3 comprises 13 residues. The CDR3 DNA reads TGTGCCAGCAGTTCACGGGGACTAGATACGCAGTATTTT. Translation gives CASSSRGLDTQYF.

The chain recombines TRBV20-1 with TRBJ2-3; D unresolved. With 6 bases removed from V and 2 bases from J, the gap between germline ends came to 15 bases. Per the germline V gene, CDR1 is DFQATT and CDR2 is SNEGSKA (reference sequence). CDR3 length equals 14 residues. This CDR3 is CSADSGRATDTQYF. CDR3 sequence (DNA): TGCAGTGCCGACTCAGGACGGGCCACAGATACGCAGTATTTT.